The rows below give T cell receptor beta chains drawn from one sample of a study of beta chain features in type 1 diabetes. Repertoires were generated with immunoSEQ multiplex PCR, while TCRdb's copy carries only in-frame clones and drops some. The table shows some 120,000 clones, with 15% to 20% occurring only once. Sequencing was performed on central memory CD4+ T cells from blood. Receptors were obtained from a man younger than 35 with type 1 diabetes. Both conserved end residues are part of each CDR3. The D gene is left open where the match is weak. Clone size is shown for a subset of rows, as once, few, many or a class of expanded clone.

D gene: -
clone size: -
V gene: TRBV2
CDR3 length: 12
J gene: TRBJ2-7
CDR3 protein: CASSDYMRGQYF
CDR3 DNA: TGTGCCAGCAGTGATTACATGCGCGGGCAGTACTTC

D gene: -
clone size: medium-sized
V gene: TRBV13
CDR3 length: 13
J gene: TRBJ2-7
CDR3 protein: CASSTTAIYEQYF
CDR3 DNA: TGTGCCAGCAGCACGACAGCTATCTACGAGCAGTACTTC

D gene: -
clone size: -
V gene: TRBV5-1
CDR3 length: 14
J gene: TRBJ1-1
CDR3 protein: CASSFQGAHTEAFF
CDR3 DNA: TGCGCCAGCAGCTTTCAAGGGGCGCACACTGAAGCTTTCTTT

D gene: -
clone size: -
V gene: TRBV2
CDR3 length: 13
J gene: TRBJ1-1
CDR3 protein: CASFLDPGAEAFF
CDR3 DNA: TGTGCCAGCTTCCTAGACCCAGGGGCTGAAGCTTTCTTT

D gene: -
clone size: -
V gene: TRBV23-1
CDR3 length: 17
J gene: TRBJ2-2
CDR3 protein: CASSQGRQPLVAGELFF
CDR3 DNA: TGCGCCAGCAGTCAAGGGAGACAGCCCTTAGTGGCCGGGGAGCTGTTTTTT

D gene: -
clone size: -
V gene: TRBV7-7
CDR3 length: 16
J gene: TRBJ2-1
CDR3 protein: CASSPLAGVSYNEQFF
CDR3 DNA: TGTGCTAGCAGCCCCCTTGCAGGAGTTTCGTACAATGAGCAGTTCTTC

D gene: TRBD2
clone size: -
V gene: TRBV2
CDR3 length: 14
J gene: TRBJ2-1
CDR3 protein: CASTVGLGYNEQFF
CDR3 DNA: TGTGCCAGCACGGTGGGACTAGGCTACAATGAGCAGTTCTTC

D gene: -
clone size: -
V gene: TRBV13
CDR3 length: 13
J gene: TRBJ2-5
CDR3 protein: CASSLGGQKTQYF
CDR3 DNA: TGTGCCAGCAGCTTAGGCGGTCAGAAGACCCAGTACTTC

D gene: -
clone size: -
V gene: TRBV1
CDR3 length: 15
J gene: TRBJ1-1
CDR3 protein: CTSSPLGRPPTEAFF
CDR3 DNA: TGCACCAGCAGCCCACTTGGACGGCCACCCACTGAAGCTTTCTTT

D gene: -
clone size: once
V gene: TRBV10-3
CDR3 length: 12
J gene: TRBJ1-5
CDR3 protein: CAIRGSNQPQHF
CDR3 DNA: TGTGCCATCAGGGGTAGCAATCAGCCCCAGCATTTT

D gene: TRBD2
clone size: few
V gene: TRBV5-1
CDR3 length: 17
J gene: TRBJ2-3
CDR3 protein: CASSLELAGAGADTQYF
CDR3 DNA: TGCGCCAGCAGCTTGGAACTAGCGGGAGCAGGGGCAGATACGCAGTATTTT

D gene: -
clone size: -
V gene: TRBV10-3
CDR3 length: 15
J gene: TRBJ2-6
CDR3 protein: CAINAGGSGANVLTF
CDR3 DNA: TGTGCCATCAACGCAGGCGGGTCTGGGGCCAACGTCCTGACTTTC

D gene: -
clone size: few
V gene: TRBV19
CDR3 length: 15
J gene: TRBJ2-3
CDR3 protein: CASSPGRRITDTQYF
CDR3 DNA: TGTGCCAGTAGCCCGGGACGGAGGATCACAGATACGCAGTATTTT

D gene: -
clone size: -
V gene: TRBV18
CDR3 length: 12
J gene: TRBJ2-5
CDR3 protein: CASSPTQETQYF
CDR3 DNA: TGTGCCAGCTCACCGACCCAAGAGACCCAGTACTTC

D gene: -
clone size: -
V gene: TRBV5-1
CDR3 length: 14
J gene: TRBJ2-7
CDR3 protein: CASSSTVSGYEQYF
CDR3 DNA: TGCGCCAGCAGCTCAACGGTGTCCGGATACGAGCAGTACTTC

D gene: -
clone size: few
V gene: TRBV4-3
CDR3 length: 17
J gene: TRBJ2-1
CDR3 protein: CASSQAGVSERYNEQFF
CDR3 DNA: TGCGCCAGCAGCCAAGCTGGGGTCAGTGAAAGATACAATGAGCAGTTCTTC

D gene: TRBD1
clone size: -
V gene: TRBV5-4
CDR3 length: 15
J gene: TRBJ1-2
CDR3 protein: CASSQGGTGGYGYTF
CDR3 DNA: TGTGCCAGCAGCCAAGGTGGGACAGGGGGTTATGGCTACACCTTC

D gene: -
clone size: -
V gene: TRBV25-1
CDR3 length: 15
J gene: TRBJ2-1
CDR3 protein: CASGPWGSSYNEQFF
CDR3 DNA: TGTGCCAGCGGCCCCTGGGGTAGCTCCTACAATGAGCAGTTCTTC

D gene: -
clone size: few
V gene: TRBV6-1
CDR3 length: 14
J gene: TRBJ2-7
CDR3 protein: CASELGGTAYEQYF
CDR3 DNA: TGTGCCAGCGAATTAGGGGGGACAGCCTACGAGCAGTACTTC

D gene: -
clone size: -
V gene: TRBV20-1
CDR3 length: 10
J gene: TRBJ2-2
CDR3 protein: CSARSGELFF
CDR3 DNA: TGCAGTGCTAGGTCCGGGGAGCTGTTTTTT

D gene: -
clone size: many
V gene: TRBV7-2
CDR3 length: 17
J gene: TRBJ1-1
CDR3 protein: CASSFSTAKSGNTEAFF
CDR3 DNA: TGTGCCAGCAGCTTTTCGACAGCAAAATCAGGGAACACTGAAGCTTTCTTT

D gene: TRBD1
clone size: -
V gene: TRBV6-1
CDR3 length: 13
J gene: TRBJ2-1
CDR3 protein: CASSVDRGHEQFF
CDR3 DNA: TGTGCCAGCAGCGTGGACAGGGGCCATGAGCAGTTCTTC

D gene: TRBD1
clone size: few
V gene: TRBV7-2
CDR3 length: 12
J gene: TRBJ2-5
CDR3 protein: CASSRDRETQYF
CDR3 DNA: TGTGCCAGCAGCCGGGACAGGGAGACCCAGTACTTC

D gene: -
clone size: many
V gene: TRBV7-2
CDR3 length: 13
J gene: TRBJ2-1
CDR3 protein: CASSPWSNNEQFF
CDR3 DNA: TGTGCCAGCAGCCCATGGTCCAACAATGAGCAGTTCTTC